This T cell receptor (beta chain) comes out of a study of cytomegalovirus exposure and HLA in healthy donors. Findings and caveats of the study: Reports credit the classifier with highly specific, highly sensitive diagnosis of cytomegalovirus status. Sequencing had likely introduced a cluster of highly shared sequence variants as an artifact.

PCR amplification relied on 60 Vbeta primers (plus 13 Jbeta primers). Data came from immunoSEQ multiplex PCR; TCRdb stores just in-frame clones and leaves some out. The sample carries about 190,000 clones, around 79% recorded once. Germline lookup yields CDR1 SEHNR and CDR2 FQNEAQ (reference sequence). Trimming removed 4 bases at V and 6 bases at J, with 9 bases between. This CDR3 has 12 amino acids. Remarks on this clone: The antigen remains undetermined.

This receptor was taken from a woman between 50 and 59 years old in good health and CMV-seronegative. The rearrangement joins TRBV7-9 to TRBJ1-1; D call uncertain. Sequencing was done on a sample of PBMCs. The chain's CDR3 is CASSSLTPEAFF. The DNA of the CDR3 is TGTGCCAGCAGCTCCCTGACACCTGAAGCTTTCTTT.